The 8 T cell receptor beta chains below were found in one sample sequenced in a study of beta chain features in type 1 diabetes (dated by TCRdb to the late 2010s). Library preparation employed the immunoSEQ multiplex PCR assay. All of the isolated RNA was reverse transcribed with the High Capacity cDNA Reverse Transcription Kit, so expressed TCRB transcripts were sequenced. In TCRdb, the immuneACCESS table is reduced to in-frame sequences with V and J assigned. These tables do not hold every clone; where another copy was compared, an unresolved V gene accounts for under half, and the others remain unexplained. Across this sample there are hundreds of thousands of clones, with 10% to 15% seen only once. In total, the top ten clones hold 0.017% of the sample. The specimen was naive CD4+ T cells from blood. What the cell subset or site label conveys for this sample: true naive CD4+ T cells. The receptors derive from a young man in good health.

DNA for the CDR3: TGTGCCTGGAGTGTAGGTGTAGGGGACTATGGCTACACCTTC. Its protein product is CAWSVGVGDYGYTF. This chain connects TRBV30 to TRBJ1-2, with a tentative D call TRBD1 (5 bases). The CDR3 is 14 amino acids. V gave up 0 bases and J gave up 3 bases, with 11 bases separating them. CDR1 and CDR2 from the germline V gene are GTSNPN and SVGIG (reference sequence).

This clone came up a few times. CDR3 sequence reads: CASSLSNQETQYF. CDR3 sequence (DNA): TGTGCCAGCAGTTTATCAAACCAAGAGACCCAGTACTTC. The chain has TRBV28 and TRBJ2-5; D remains unclear. The CDR3 consists of 13 residues. V gave up 1 base and J gave up 0 bases, with 3 bases separating them. The V gene's germline CDR1 is MDHEN and CDR2 SYDVKM.

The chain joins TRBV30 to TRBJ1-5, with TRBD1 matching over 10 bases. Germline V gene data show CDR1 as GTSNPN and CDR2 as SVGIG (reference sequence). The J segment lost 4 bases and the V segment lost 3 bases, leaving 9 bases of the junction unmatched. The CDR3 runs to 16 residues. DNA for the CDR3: TGTGCCTGGAGCGCAGCGTCGGGACAGGGGAATCAGCCCCAGCATTTT. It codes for CAWSAASGQGNQPQHF.

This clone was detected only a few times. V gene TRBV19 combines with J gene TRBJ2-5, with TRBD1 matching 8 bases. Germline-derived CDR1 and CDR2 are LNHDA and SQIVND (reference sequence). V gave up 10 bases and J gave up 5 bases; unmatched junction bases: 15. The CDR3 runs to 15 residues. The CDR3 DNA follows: TGTGCCACCCACCCCGGGGCAGGGGGCAGGGAGACCCAGTACTTC. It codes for CATHPGAGGRETQYF.

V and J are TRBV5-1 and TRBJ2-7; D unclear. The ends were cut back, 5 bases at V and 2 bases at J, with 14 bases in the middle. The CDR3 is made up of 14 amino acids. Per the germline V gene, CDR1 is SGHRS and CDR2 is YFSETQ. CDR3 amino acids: CASSRDRVTYEQYF. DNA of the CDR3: TGCGCCAGCAGTCGTGACCGGGTAACCTACGAGCAGTACTTC.

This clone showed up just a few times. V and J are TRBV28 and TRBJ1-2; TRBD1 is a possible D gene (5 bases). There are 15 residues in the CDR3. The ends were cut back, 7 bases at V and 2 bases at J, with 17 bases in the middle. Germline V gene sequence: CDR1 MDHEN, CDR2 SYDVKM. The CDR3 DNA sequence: TGTGCCAGCACCTCGCAAGGGGCAGGGAACTATGGCTACACCTTC. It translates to CASTSQGAGNYGYTF.

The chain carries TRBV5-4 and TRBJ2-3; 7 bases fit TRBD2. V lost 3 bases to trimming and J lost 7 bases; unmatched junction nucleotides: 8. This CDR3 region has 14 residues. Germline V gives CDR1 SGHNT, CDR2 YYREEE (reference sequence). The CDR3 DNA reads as TGTGCCAGCAGCTCCCGTTTCGGGAGGTATACGCAGTATTTT. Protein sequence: CASSSRFGRYTQYF.

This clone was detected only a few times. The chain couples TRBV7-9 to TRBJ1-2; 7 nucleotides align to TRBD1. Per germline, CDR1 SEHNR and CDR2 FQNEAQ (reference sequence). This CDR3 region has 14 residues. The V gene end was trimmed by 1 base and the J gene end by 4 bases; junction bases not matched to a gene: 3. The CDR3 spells CASSLGGQPYGYTF. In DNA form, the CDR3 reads TGTGCCAGCAGCTTAGGGGGACAGCCCTATGGCTACACCTTC.